The text below deals with one T cell receptor (beta chain). This clone counts as medium-sized (0.01 to 0.1%). This receptor's antigen is unknown. No qualities accompany the bases; no much larger clone lies one base away. Library generation was performed with the immunoSEQ multiplex PCR assay. An external provider performed TCRbeta CDR3 sequencing as a commercial service. Turning to the authors' computational methods: The analyses relied on productive nucleotide sequences along with amino acid sequences obtained through in silico translation. Diversity was measured with Renyi entropy across alpha values, using the median of 200 repeated subsamples to equalise sample size. The distance between each pair of repertoires was calculated as one minus the Chao-modified Jaccard index, which corrects for under-sampling, and this distance was used for clustering. Frequency-weighted overlap with synovial clonotypes was computed at 200 sample sizes with 200 draws without replacement at each size, and the value at the size of the smaller sample was reported. In TCRdb, the immuneACCESS table is reduced to in-frame sequences with V and J assigned. These tables do not hold every clone; where another copy was compared, an unresolved V gene accounts for under half, and the others remain unexplained. Clone size and the V and J calls come from that table; the DNA yielded D and trimming. The sample table contains around 14,000 clones; only one count was recorded for approximately 80% of them. The ten largest clones capture approximately 3.3% of the sample.

This sample is drawn from a study of circulating and synovial CD4+ cells in juvenile arthritis (dated by TCRdb to the mid-2010s). Notes on the research overall: TCRbeta CDR3 repertoires of circulating HLA-DR+ CD4 T cells, bulk blood CD4 T cells and synovial CD4 T cells were compared within each patient. Repertoire sequencing was performed with the aim of confirming enrichment of synovial clonotypes in a circulating synovial-like CD4 T cell subset.

The sequenced samples came from patients who had active juvenile idiopathic arthritis. Right after thawing, the cells went straight into sorting, and Live/Dead Fixable Near-IR Stain was used to exclude dead cells. Summary of the overall study and its limitations: Synovial and circulating pathogenic-like lymphocyte repertoires were less diverse than bulk blood CD4 repertoires, and some CPL samples were as oligoclonal as synovium. Overlap with synovium increased with sequencing depth, so measured shared-clonotype fractions likely underestimated the full repertoire overlap. Circulating pathogenic-like lymphocytes were found to cluster with synovial T cells, and a substantially higher fraction of CDR3 sequences was shared with synovium by circulating pathogenic-like lymphocytes than by bulk blood. The difference between circulating pathogenic-like lymphocytes and bulk blood T cells was not detected by traditional Vbeta family usage analysis. Because T cell genome counts in CPL samples and bulk blood CD4 samples differed by at least an order of magnitude, sample-size effects were addressed.

CDR1 and CDR2 are drawn from the germline V gene: KGHSH, LQKENI. The CDR3 covers 13 residues, taking in both the cysteine and the phenylalanine. The only DNA kept is the CDR3, 39 bases in frame from the first base. The V end gives up 3 bases and the J end 5 bases, leaving 0 bases in the junction not matched to a gene. The chain is made from TRBV18 and TRBJ2-7, and TRBD1 aligns with 11 junction nucleotides. Sample: CD4+ T cells from synovial fluid. This receptor was identified in a human patient with juvenile idiopathic arthritis. Some clones in this sample may be carry-over from other donors' samples. The base sequence is TGTGCCAGCTCACCGGGACAGGGGGACGAGCAGTACTTC. Its product reads: CASSPGQGDEQYF.